This TCR beta chain was sequenced in a study of blood T cell repertoires in COVID-19. Study information: Samples came from the United States, Italy and Spain, spanning acute and convalescent COVID-19. Sample material is recorded as cDNA or gDNA derived from T cells, B-cell-depleted T cells, or PBMCs.

This CDR3 is 17 amino acids long. Germline-derived CDR1 and CDR2 are MDHEN and SYDVKM. J was trimmed by 2 bases and V by 3 bases; bases with no gene match: 9. Recovered Cohort 3 donors showed two negative PCRs, clearance, or symptom resolution. Libraries were prepared by immunoSEQ multiplex PCR; TCRdb keeps only in-frame clonotypes and omits some of them. The sample carries approximately 230,000 clones, roughly four fifths recorded once. The TCR originated in a man aged 35 to 55 who had recovered from COVID-19. V gene TRBV28 combines with J gene TRBJ1-1; 10 bases are a match to TRBD1. The material sequenced was PBMCs or T cells enriched from blood (not recorded which). CDR3 sequence reads: CASSFLPGQGTNTEAFF. The CDR3, as DNA: TGTGCCAGCAGTTTCCTCCCGGGACAGGGGACCAACACTGAAGCTTTCTTT.